Following are 13 T cell receptor beta chains from one sample sequenced in a study of cytomegalovirus exposure and HLA in healthy donors. Only in-frame clones appear in the TCRdb table, and some are missing; sequencing was by immunoSEQ multiplex PCR. Of about 180,000 clones in the sample, 85% were seen once. Sample: PBMCs. These TCRs come from a man between 18 and 35 years old in good health and CMV-seropositive.

The genes are TRBV5-4 and TRBJ1-5; perhaps TRBD1 as D (6 bases). Per the germline V gene, CDR1 is SGHNT and CDR2 is YYREEE (reference sequence). There are 14 residues in the CDR3. V dropped 4 bases and J dropped 0 bases, with 8 bases sitting between them. The CDR3 DNA sequence: TGTGCCAGCAGCCAGGACAGTAGCAATCAGCCCCAGCATTTT. Its protein is CASSQDSSNQPQHF. Together with reference TRBV5-4 and TRBJ1-5, the CDR3 gives the full variable domain: ETGVTQSPTHLIKTRGQQVTLRCSSQSGHNTVSWYQQALGQGPQFIFQYYREEENGRGNFPPRFSGLQFPNYSSELNVNALELDDSALYLCASSQDSSNQPQHFGDGTRLSIL.

This clone was observed a handful of times. The chain has TRBV5-1 and TRBJ2-1; the match to TRBD1 covers 8 bases. V lost 5 bases and J lost 9; bases outside the gene matches: 10. The CDR3 length is 14 residues. CDR1 is SGHRS, CDR2 YFSETQ, per germline. CDR3 loop: CASSARGRDGEQFF. The CDR3, as DNA: TGCGCCAGCAGTGCCAGGGGGCGAGACGGTGAGCAGTTCTTC.

The J gene is TRBJ1-5, the V gene TRBV19; TRBD1 is a possible D gene (5 bases). V lost 2 bases and J 3 bases, leaving 11 bases between the germline ends. CDR1 is LNHDA and CDR2 is SQIVND in the germline V gene (reference sequence). The CDR3 extends over 15 amino acids. The CDR3, as DNA: TGTGCCAGTAGTATAAGGACAACGCCCAATCAGCCCCAGCATTTT. Translated: CASSIRTTPNQPQHF.

The chain joins TRBV19 to TRBJ2-1, with 7 bases aligning to TRBD2. With V trimmed by 3 bases and J by 5 bases, 1 base remained unmatched. Germline V gene lookup returns CDR1 LNHDA and CDR2 SQIVND (reference sequence). This CDR3 contains 13 residues. The CDR3 spells CASSISGDNEQFF. The CDR3 DNA sequence: TGTGCCAGTAGTATCAGCGGGGACAATGAGCAGTTCTTC.

In regard to this clone: At one of its ends the junction is not consistent with the germline gene, which may arise from a read error. The chain joins TRBV7-9 to TRBJ2-5; 12 nucleotides align to TRBD2. In germline, CDR1 is SEHNR, CDR2 FQNEAQ (reference sequence). CDR3 length equals 14 residues. The chain's CDR3 is CASSLAGGRETQYF. The CDR3 DNA is TGTGCCAGCAGCCTAGCGGGGGGGCGAGAGACCCAGTACTTC.

The table lists this clone with a few counts. CDR3 sequence: CASSEQGGAYEQYF. CDR3 coding DNA: TGTGCCAGCAGTGAACAGGGGGGTGCCTACGAGCAGTACTTC. This chain links TRBV6-1 with TRBJ2-7; TRBD1 might be the D (7 bases). Per germline, CDR1 MNHNS and CDR2 SASEGT. The CDR3 is made up of 14 amino acids. V was cut by 2 bases and J by 2 bases, with 10 bases left in between.

This sequence joins TRBV27 and TRBJ2-7, with D possibly matching TRBD2 (5 bases). V was pared by 3 bases and J by 3 bases, with 12 bases between. The CDR3 runs 14 residues. Germline V gene lookup returns CDR1 MNHEY and CDR2 SMNVEV (reference sequence). The CDR3 DNA follows: TGTGCCAGCAGTTTTAGTGACGGAGGCTACGAGCAGTACTTC. Amino acids: CASSFSDGGYEQYF.

The chain is built from TRBV30 and TRBJ2-1, with TRBD1 identical over 7 bases. CDR1 is GTSNPN, CDR2 SVGIG, per germline (reference sequence). CDR3 length equals 14 residues. V lost 5 bases and J lost 5; bases outside the gene matches: 9. The CDR3 bases are TGTGCCTGGGATCAGGAAACAGGGGACAATGAGCAGTTCTTC. This gives the protein CAWDQETGDNEQFF.

V usage is TRBV19 and J usage is TRBJ2-7, with 8 nucleotides matching TRBD2. V gave up 4 bases and J gave up 5 bases; unmatched junction bases: 4. Germline V CDR1 and CDR2: LNHDA, SQIVND (reference sequence). This CDR3 is built from 13 residues. The CDR3 here is CASSRATSDEQYF. The CDR3 nucleotides are TGTGCCAGTAGTAGGGCGACTAGCGACGAGCAGTACTTC. The full variable domain, its missing parts supplied by reference TRBV19 and TRBJ2-7, is DGGITQSPKYLFRKEGQNVTLSCEQNLNHDAMYWYRQDPGQGLRLIYYSQIVNDFQKGDIAEGYSVSREKKESFPLTVTSAQKNPTAFYLCASSRATSDEQYFGPGTRLTVT.

CDR3 in amino acids: CASSIGETQYF. The CDR3 region has the DNA TGCGCCAGCAGCATCGGGGAGACCCAGTACTTC. The chain combines TRBV5-1 with TRBJ2-5; D unclear. V was shortened by 4 bases and J by 5 bases, with 6 bases between the two germline ends. Germline CDR1 reads SGHRS; CDR2 reads YFSETQ. This CDR3 has 11 amino acids.

The CDR3 DNA sequence: TGTGCCAGCAGTAGAGCTATGAACACTGAAGCTTTCTTT. Amino acids: CASSRAMNTEAFF. The J gene is TRBJ1-1, the V gene TRBV2; D remains unclear. Per germline, CDR1 SNHLY and CDR2 FYNNEI. Trimming removed 5 bases from V and 0 bases from J, with 7 bases in between. The CDR3 is 13 amino acids.

The gene calls are TRBV28 and TRBJ2-7; 10 bases match TRBD1. The germline gives CDR1 MDHEN, CDR2 SYDVKM. The CDR3 runs 15 residues. V shed 5 bases, J shed 6 bases, and the junction held 10 bases outside the gene matches. Written as DNA, the CDR3 is TGTGCCAGCAGTCAACCGGGACAGGGGAAAGGCGAGCAGTACTTC. As protein: CASSQPGQGKGEQYF.

The chain joins TRBV7-9 to TRBJ2-7; the D gene is possibly TRBD1 (6 bases). This CDR3 spans 13 amino acids. CDR1 and CDR2 (germline): SEHNR, FQNEAQ (reference sequence). V lost 4 bases and J lost 3, with 10 bases in between. The CDR3 is CASSSQGVYEQYF. CDR3 DNA sequence: TGTGCCAGCAGCTCACAGGGTGTCTACGAGCAGTACTTC.